Listed below are T cell receptor beta chains from one sample, sequenced in a study of T-cell reconstitution after alpha-beta-depleted transplantation in children. TCRdb passed the PCR reads through MiXCR, listing each CDR3 protein once. Of around 960,000 distinct CDR3 sequences listed, roughly 29% were seen once; the top ten hold under 30%. Sequences were derived from PBMCs, mostly from graft donor cells, sampled 360 days after TCRalphabeta/CD19-depleted stem cell transplant. The receptors stem from a boy under three years old who had a stem cell transplant for SCID, so the T cells may come from the graft donor. Each CDR3 is given with its conserved first and last residue. The D gene is left open where the match is weak. Clone size is not always given. Where it is, it says once, few, many or a class for expanded clones.

>TRBD1|TRBV9|NA|TRBJ2-3
TGTGCCAGCAGCCCCGACAGGGGACAGTCAGATACGCAGTATTTT
CASSPDRGQSDTQYF
>NA|TRBV7-9|NA|TRBJ2-1
TGTGCCAGCCAGCTCGTTTCAGCTCGGAACAATGAGCAGTTCTTC
CASQLVSARNNEQFF
>NA|TRBV5-5|NA|TRBJ1-2
TGTGCCAGCAGCTTGGGGACAGAGTTCTATGGCTACACCTTC
CASSLGTEFYGYTF
>TRBD1|TRBV7-2|few|TRBJ2-7
TGTGCCAGCAGCTTAGTGCGACAGGGGTTCAGCGAGCAGTACTTC
CASSLVRQGFSEQYF
>TRBD1|TRBV10-2|few|TRBJ1-3
TGCGCCAGCAGCAAGACAGGGGGAAACACCATATATTTT
CASSKTGGNTIYF
>NA|TRBV5-8|few|TRBJ1-5
TGTGCCAGCAGCTTTCGGGGGGCCACTCAGCCCCAGCATTTT
CASSFRGATQPQHF
>NA|TRBV12-3/TRBV12-4|NA|TRBJ2-3
TGTGCCAGCACTGGCGAAGGACTCAACCCCCCAGATACGCAGTATTTT
CASTGEGLNPPDTQYF
>NA|TRBV20-1|few|TRBJ2-6
TGCAGTGCTAGAGTTAGTGGGATTCGCGCCGGGGCCAACGTCCTGACTTTC
CSARVSGIRAGANVLTF
>NA|TRBV28|NA|TRBJ2-7
TGTGCCAGCAGTTTTCAGGGTACGCTCTCCTACGAGCAGTACTTC
CASSFQGTLSYEQYF
>TRBD2|TRBV5-1|NA|TRBJ2-1
TGCGCCAGCAGGCCGGGACTAGGGGTCTACAATGAGCAGTTCTTC
CASRPGLGVYNEQFF
>NA|TRBV20-1|few|TRBJ2-1
TGCAGTACGGGCCTCCGACGCAATGAGCAGTTCTTC
CSTGLRRNEQFF
>NA|TRBV12-3/TRBV12-4|few|TRBJ2-1
TGTGCCAGCACCTCTCAGCGGCTGGGGAATGAGCAGTTCTTC
CASTSQRLGNEQFF
>NA|TRBV7-9|many|TRBJ1-1
TGTGCCAGCACGGAGGGACGGACGAACACTGAAGCTTTCTTT
CASTEGRTNTEAFF
>TRBD1|TRBV11-2|NA|TRBJ2-2
TGTGCCAGCAGCTTAGTTGGGACAGGGGTAATTGGGGAGCTGTTTTTT
CASSLVGTGVIGELFF
>NA|TRBV6-5|many|TRBJ2-3
TGTGCCAGCGGACGACAAGGCACAGATACGCAGTATTTT
CASGRQGTDTQYF
>TRBD2|TRBV4-1|NA|TRBJ2-5
TGCGCCAGCAGCCAAGGACCCCGGGGGGGACAAGAGACCCAGTACTTC
CASSQGPRGGQETQYF
>NA|TRBV6-5|many|TRBJ2-5
TGTGCCAGCAGTTACTCGTTATGGGCCAGTCAAGAGACCCAGTACTTC
CASSYSLWASQETQYF
>NA|TRBV12-3/TRBV12-4|NA|TRBJ2-3
TGTGCCAGCAGTTCCAGGCGGCGCGGCACAGATACGCAGTATTTT
CASSSRRRGTDTQYF
>NA|TRBV10-3|NA|TRBJ1-1
TGTGCCATCAGGAGTATCGGGCACACTGAAGCTTTCTTT
CAIRSIGHTEAFF
>NA|TRBV4-3|few|TRBJ2-3
TGCGCCAGCAGCCAAGATTCCAGGCCCACAGATACGCAGTATTTT
CASSQDSRPTDTQYF
>NA|TRBV10-2|NA|TRBJ1-1
TGCGCCAGCAGTGAATGGATCTACACGACAGAAGCTTTCTTT
CASSEWIYTTEAFF
>NA|TRBV4-1|NA|TRBJ2-3
TGCGCCAGCAGCCAGGCGGGACACCCCACAGATACGCAGTATTTT
CASSQAGHPTDTQYF
>NA|TRBV6-2/TRBV6-3|NA|TRBJ2-1
TGTGCCAGCAGTTCTCGGCAGACGTCCTACAATGAGCAGTTCTTC
CASSSRQTSYNEQFF
>NA|TRBV12-3/TRBV12-4|NA|TRBJ2-5
TGTGCCAGCAGTTCGCCCAATTCGGGCCAAGAGACCCAGTACTTC
CASSSPNSGQETQYF
>NA|TRBV7-8|few|TRBJ2-1
TGTGCCAGCAGCTCCACGACAGCCTACAATGAGCAGTTCTTC
CASSSTTAYNEQFF
>NA|TRBV6-1|many|TRBJ2-2
TGTGCCAGCAGGAAAGCAGGGAACACCGGGGAGCTGTTTTTT
CASRKAGNTGELFF
>TRBD1|TRBV29-1|few|TRBJ1-3
TGCAGCGTTCGGGACAGGGCGTCGGTCACCATATATTTT
CSVRDRASVTIYF
>NA|TRBV20-1|few|TRBJ2-1
TGCAGTGCCGGGGACCGCCTGAGCCCCTACAATGAGCAGTTCTTC
CSAGDRLSPYNEQFF
>TRBD2|TRBV12-3/TRBV12-4|few|TRBJ2-1
TGTGCCAGCTTGGAGAGCGGGGGGGCCAATGAGCAGTTCTTC
CASLESGGANEQFF
>TRBD2|TRBV5-1|few|TRBJ2-7
TGCGCCAGCGGCACTAGCGGCAACTCCTACGAGCAGTACTTC
CASGTSGNSYEQYF
>NA|TRBV28|few|TRBJ2-5
TGTGCCAGCAGTCGGACGGCCAGCCAAGAGACCCAGTACTTC
CASSRTASQETQYF
>TRBD1|TRBV20-1|NA|TRBJ1-4
TGCAGTGGGCGGACAGGGGCTAATGAAAAACTGTTTTTT
CSGRTGANEKLFF
>NA|TRBV6-5|NA|TRBJ2-7
TGTGCCAGCAGTTACCGCCCGGCAGGGCCCTTCTACGAGCAGTACTTC
CASSYRPAGPFYEQYF
>TRBD1|TRBV4-1|many|TRBJ2-7
TGCGCCAGCAGCCAAGGAGCCGGGACAGGGACCTACGAGCAGTACTTC
CASSQGAGTGTYEQYF
>NA|TRBV12-3/TRBV12-4|NA|TRBJ1-1
TGTGCCAGCAGCCAACCTCCGGGACGACAGCGGGTGGCTTTCTTT
CASSQPPGRQRVAFF
>TRBD1|TRBV6-5|many|TRBJ1-5
TGTGCCAGCAGTCGGACAGGGGGAGGCAATCAGCCCCAGCATTTT
CASSRTGGGNQPQHF
>NA|TRBV7-9|NA|TRBJ1-1
TGTGCCAGCAGCCCCGGACCCGTCGAGGGTATGAACACTGAAGCTTTCTTT
CASSPGPVEGMNTEAFF
>TRBD1|TRBV28|NA|TRBJ1-2
TGTGCCAGCACTTCAGGGGGTAATGGCTACACCTTC
CASTSGGNGYTF
>NA|TRBV10-3|once|TRBJ1-2
TGTGCCATCAGTGAGTCAGGCTTCGCACCCCCAAACTATGGCTACACCTTC
CAISESGFAPPNYGYTF
>NA|TRBV28|few|TRBJ1-5
TGTGCCAGCAGTTTATGGGGTCGGACCGGTGGGCCCCAGCATTTT
CASSLWGRTGGPQHF
>NA|TRBV20-1|few|TRBJ2-1
TGCAGTGCTAGAGACCCTATCGGCCAGCCCTCCTACAATGAGCAGTTCTTC
CSARDPIGQPSYNEQFF
>NA|TRBV29-1|NA|TRBJ1-1
TGCAGCGTTGAAACCGGACAAGGGGGCACTGAAGCTTTCTTT
CSVETGQGGTEAFF
>TRBD2|TRBV4-2|NA|TRBJ2-1
TGTGCCAGCAGCCTCGGGCGGGGGGCGACCTACAATGAGCAGTTCTTC
CASSLGRGATYNEQFF
>NA|TRBV5-1|few|TRBJ2-7
TGCGCCAGCAGCGGAGGGGCTTACGAGCAGTACTTC
CASSGGAYEQYF
>NA|TRBV7-3|few|TRBJ1-6
TGTGCCAGCAGCTTATCACACATGCGGTCACCCCTCCACTTT
CASSLSHMRSPLHF
>NA|TRBV20-1|NA|TRBJ1-5
TGCAGTGCTTCCTGGACTGGGTATAGCAATCAGCCCCAGCATTTT
CSASWTGYSNQPQHF
>NA|TRBV12-5|few|TRBJ2-1
TGTGCTAGTGCCCCCCTGAACAGGGTCGACAATGAGCAGTTCTTC
CASAPLNRVDNEQFF